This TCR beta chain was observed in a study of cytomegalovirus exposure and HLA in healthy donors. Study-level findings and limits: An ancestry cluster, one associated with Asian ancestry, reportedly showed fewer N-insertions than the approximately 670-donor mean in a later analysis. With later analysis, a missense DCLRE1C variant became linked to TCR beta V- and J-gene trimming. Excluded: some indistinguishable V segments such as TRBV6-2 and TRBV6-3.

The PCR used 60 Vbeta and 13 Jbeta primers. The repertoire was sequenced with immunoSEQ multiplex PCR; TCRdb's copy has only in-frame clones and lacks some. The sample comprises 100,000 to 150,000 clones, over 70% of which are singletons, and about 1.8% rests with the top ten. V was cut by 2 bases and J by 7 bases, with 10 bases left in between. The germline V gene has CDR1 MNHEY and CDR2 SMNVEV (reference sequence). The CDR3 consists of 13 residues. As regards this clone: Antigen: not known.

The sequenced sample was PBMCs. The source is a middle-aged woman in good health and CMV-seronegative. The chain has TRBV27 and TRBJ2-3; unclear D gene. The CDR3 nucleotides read TGTGCCAGCAGTTTACCCACTGGTTATACGCAGTATTTT. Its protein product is CASSLPTGYTQYF.